This entry features one T cell receptor beta chain sequence. This clonotype has ten or more counts. What antigen it recognizes has not been identified. No qualities accompany the bases; no much larger clone lies one base away. Hyperthyroidism patients were newly diagnosed, were aged 18 to 65 years, and had a disease duration under 2 months. Patients with other autoimmune diseases, uncontrolled infections, pregnancy or lactation were excluded. Diagnosis was based on clinical symptoms, serum thyroxine, TRAb, thyroid ultrasound and orbital computed tomography. Total RNA was extracted with Trizol reagent and quality-checked on an Agilent 2100 Bioanalyzer. This record comes from a study of Graves' ophthalmopathy and Graves' hyperthyroidism (dated 2018 in TCRdb). Regarding the study in general: Stable hyperthyroidism was defined as no progression to ophthalmopathy within 18 months of follow-up. In total, 135 blood samples were TCR-sequenced: 40 to 45 ophthalmopathy, some 75 hyperthyroidism and some 17 hyperthyroidism-to-ophthalmopathy patients. In more than five hyperthyroidism patients, T-cell repertoires of thyroid tissue and blood were compared. To explore V-J signatures that separate ophthalmopathy from hyperthyroidism, a discovery set of about 98 patients was enrolled, consisting of about 45 with ophthalmopathy and about 60 with stable hyperthyroidism. The study used signatures of the TCR beta repertoire to tell Graves' ophthalmopathy apart from Graves' hyperthyroidism and to predict which patients would progress to ophthalmopathy. Once sampling was done, hyperthyroidism patients were given methimazole at a starting dose of 30 mg daily, while ophthalmopathy patients were given high-dose intravenous methylprednisolone. An independent validation cohort was composed of approximately 18 hyperthyroidism patients and more than 15 patients who later progressed from hyperthyroidism to ophthalmopathy. General conclusions and limits of the study: In validation, the model predicted ophthalmopathy progression with 70.59% sensitivity and roughly 72% specificity; some 13 predicted patients were CT-confirmed with GO in a median of around 6.5 months. Among expanded thyroid clonotypes with frequency above 0.001, most also showed up in blood, which suggests that blood repertoires may reflect the thyroid immune response. The 13-signature model separated ophthalmopathy from stable hyperthyroidism with approximately 85% sensitivity and roughly 84% specificity in cross-validation, and 80%/75% in the test set. Sample size was not statistically predetermined, and group allocation was not concealed from the investigators.

For repertoire sequencing, TCR beta CDR3 regions were amplified from RNA transcripts. A first-round RT-PCR used HTBI primers with the Qiagen OneStep RT-PCR kit, followed by a second-round multiplex PCR, size selection and purification. Libraries were sequenced paired-end with 100 bp reads on an Illumina HiSeq2000. The published analysis was carried out like this. SOAPnuke was used to process the reads, removing any read that contained adapters or uncalled bases, had a mean Phred below 15, or lacked an exact match to the constant primer or identifier. High-quality paired reads were merged with COPE v1.2.5. Clonotypes were defined as unique nucleotide sequences and were aligned to IMGT TRB V, D and J references using MiTCR v1.1. Analysis was restricted to V-J combinations with a frequency above 0.0001, which covered roughly 99% of repertoires. A TCR clonal expansion and chaos score per V-J combination was defined as the ratio of F50 clonal expansion to chaos observed in the TCRdist matrix. Welch's t-statistics and random forest were used to reduce the features to about a dozen V-J combinations, which were then used as input to a naive Bayes classifier. The similarity between thyroid and blood repertoires was quantified using the Morisita-Horn index. The public sequencing data were trimmed at Q25 with fastp and processed into clonotypes with MiXCR by TCRdb, which kept only in-frame beta chains. Rows with a matching CDR3 protein are joined into one entry that keeps the most common DNA and genes. The V and J calls shown here were made by TCRdb, not taken from the authors' results. Counted in this sample were approximately 1.2 million distinct CDR3 sequences; less than 45% of them appeared once. The leading ten clones occupy approximately 12% of the sample.

Cut back by 5 bases and 0 bases, the V and J ends lie 4 bases apart. Taken from cysteine to phenylalanine, the CDR3 has 13 residues. The entry retains the CDR3 DNA only, 39 bases that are in frame from base 1. CDR1 MGHDK and CDR2 SYGVNS are derived from the germline V gene. This sequence was found in an adult man with Graves' hyperthyroidism. The chain joins TRBV25-1 to TRBJ2-2; too little of a D gene remains to name it. The specimen was peripheral blood or thyroid tissue (not recorded which). DNA sequence: TGTGCCAGCAGTTATGCGAACACCGGGGAGCTGTTTTTT. Translated, it reads CASSYANTGELFF.